Listed below are T cell receptor beta chains from one sample, sequenced in a study of beta chain features in type 1 diabetes. Assay used: immunoSEQ multiplex PCR; TCRdb lists only in-frame clones, some missing. The table records some 130,000 clones, 7% to 10% of them present only once. The sample comprised central memory CD4+ T cells from blood. These receptors were obtained from a man in his thirties or forties with type 1 diabetes. Both conserved end residues are part of each CDR3. The order of the fields is D gene, J gene, clone size, V gene, CDR3 protein, CDR3 DNA. D genes are given only for firm matches. Where a row states a size, it is once, few, many or the class of an expanded clone; other rows omit it.

D: NA; J: TRBJ2-1; size: few; V: TRBV6-5; CDR3: CASTGGYNEQFF; DNA: TGTGCCAGCACCGGGGGCTACAATGAGCAGTTCTTC
D: NA; J: TRBJ2-5; size: NA; V: TRBV10-3; CDR3: CAISESRQQETQYF; DNA: TGTGCCATCAGTGAGTCCAGACAGCAAGAGACCCAGTACTTC
D: NA; J: TRBJ1-4; size: NA; V: TRBV9; CDR3: CASSIDPSSEKLFF; DNA: TGTGCCAGCAGCATAGACCCCTCTAGTGAAAAACTGTTTTTT
D: TRBD1; J: TRBJ2-3; size: NA; V: TRBV9; CDR3: CASSPDRVTDTQYF; DNA: TGTGCCAGCAGCCCGGACAGGGTGACCGATACGCAGTATTTT
D: TRBD2; J: TRBJ2-5; size: few; V: TRBV9; CDR3: CASSVVKRGVSETQYF; DNA: TGTGCCAGCAGCGTAGTTAAGCGGGGGGTATCGGAGACCCAGTACTTC
D: NA; J: TRBJ2-3; size: many; V: TRBV29-1; CDR3: CSGQGGDTQYF; DNA: TGCAGCGGACAGGGAGGAGATACGCAGTATTTT
D: TRBD1; J: TRBJ1-4; size: few; V: TRBV18; CDR3: CASSRSGQGWGEKLFF; DNA: TGTGCCAGCTCACGCTCCGGACAGGGCTGGGGTGAAAAACTGTTTTTT
D: NA; J: TRBJ2-1; size: NA; V: TRBV7-8; CDR3: CASSPHRVSYNEQFF; DNA: TGTGCCAGCAGTCCTCACAGGGTAAGCTACAATGAGCAGTTCTTC
D: NA; J: TRBJ1-1; size: NA; V: TRBV6-5; CDR3: CASSPSIRGRAFF; DNA: TGTGCCAGCAGCCCTTCGATCAGGGGCCGGGCTTTCTTT
D: NA; J: TRBJ2-7; size: NA; V: TRBV9; CDR3: CASSRQGPYEQYF; DNA: TGTGCCAGCTCGAGGCAGGGGCCCTACGAGCAGTACTTC
D: NA; J: TRBJ1-2; size: NA; V: TRBV5-1; CDR3: CASSQGNVYGYTF; DNA: TGCGCCAGCAGCCAGGGGAACGTCTATGGCTACACCTTC
D: NA; J: TRBJ1-4; size: few; V: TRBV7-2; CDR3: CASSAQGLGRLFF; DNA: TGTGCCAGCAGCGCCCAAGGTCTAGGCAGACTGTTTTTT
D: NA; J: TRBJ2-2; size: NA; V: TRBV7-8; CDR3: CASNPSRDTGELFF; DNA: TGTGCCAGCAACCCTTCCCGGGACACCGGGGAGCTGTTTTTT
D: NA; J: TRBJ2-5; size: NA; V: TRBV12-5; CDR3: CASGLGRDSGTQYF; DNA: TGTGCTAGTGGTTTGGGCCGGGACTCTGGTACCCAGTACTTC
D: TRBD2; J: TRBJ2-3; size: NA; V: TRBV5-1; CDR3: CASSLEVAGPTDTQYF; DNA: TGCGCCAGCAGCTTGGAGGTAGCGGGCCCCACAGATACGCAGTATTTT
D: TRBD2; J: TRBJ2-3; size: NA; V: TRBV5-1; CDR3: CASSSAPASGDTQYF; DNA: TGCGCCAGCAGCTCGGCACCGGCTAGCGGAGATACGCAGTATTTT
D: NA; J: TRBJ2-3; size: NA; V: TRBV27; CDR3: CASFLNARRGPIDTQYF; DNA: TGTGCCAGCTTCCTCAACGCACGGCGGGGGCCGATAGATACGCAGTATTTT
D: NA; J: TRBJ2-5; size: NA; V: TRBV6-6; CDR3: CASTPQRQETQYF; DNA: TGTGCCAGCACCCCTCAGCGGCAAGAGACCCAGTACTTC
D: NA; J: TRBJ2-3; size: NA; V: TRBV7-2; CDR3: CASSAPTADTQYF; DNA: TGTGCCAGCAGCGCGCCCACAGCAGATACGCAGTATTTT
D: NA; J: TRBJ1-1; size: NA; V: TRBV30; CDR3: CAWSERRTGNTEAFF; DNA: TGTGCCTGGAGTGAACGACGAACAGGGAACACTGAAGCTTTCTTT
D: NA; J: TRBJ1-4; size: few; V: TRBV29-1; CDR3: CSVMKQGGEKLFF; DNA: TGCAGCGTCATGAAACAGGGTGGTGAAAAACTGTTTTTT
D: NA; J: TRBJ1-1; size: few; V: TRBV4-2; CDR3: CASSQEKGRPLRAFF; DNA: TGTGCCAGCAGCCAAGAAAAGGGGCGACCACTGAGAGCTTTCTTT
D: NA; J: TRBJ2-6; size: NA; V: TRBV5-5; CDR3: CASSHLMRGLSGANVLTF; DNA: TGTGCCAGCAGCCATTTAATGCGGGGGCTCTCTGGGGCCAACGTCCTGACTTTC
D: NA; J: TRBJ2-7; size: NA; V: TRBV30; CDR3: CAWSVYRGGEQYF; DNA: TGTGCCTGGAGTGTTTACAGGGGGGGTGAGCAGTACTTC
D: NA; J: TRBJ2-3; size: few; V: TRBV19; CDR3: CASSGAYTDTQYF; DNA: TGTGCCAGTAGTGGGGCCTACACAGATACGCAGTATTTT
D: TRBD1; J: TRBJ2-7; size: few; V: TRBV19; CDR3: CASSTPGQGTYEQYF; DNA: TGTGCCAGTAGTACGCCGGGACAGGGAACCTACGAGCAGTACTTC
D: TRBD1; J: TRBJ1-5; size: NA; V: TRBV6-1; CDR3: CASRSGGSGNQPQHF; DNA: TGTGCCAGCAGGTCAGGGGGCTCCGGCAATCAGCCCCAGCATTTT
D: TRBD2; J: TRBJ2-7; size: few; V: TRBV7-2; CDR3: CASSLTGLAFEQYF; DNA: TGTGCCAGCAGCCTTACAGGACTAGCATTCGAGCAGTACTTC
D: TRBD2; J: TRBJ2-1; size: few; V: TRBV11-2; CDR3: CASSLMASGGYNEQFF; DNA: TGTGCCAGCAGCTTAATGGCTAGCGGGGGATACAATGAGCAGTTCTTC
D: TRBD1; J: TRBJ2-7; size: few; V: TRBV27; CDR3: CASRSDRGISYEQYF; DNA: TGTGCCAGCAGATCGGACAGGGGGATCTCCTACGAGCAGTACTTC
D: NA; J: TRBJ2-3; size: NA; V: TRBV7-6; CDR3: CASSLGVAPDTQYF; DNA: TGTGCCAGCAGCTTAGGGGTAGCACCAGATACGCAGTATTTT
D: TRBD2; J: TRBJ2-3; size: few; V: TRBV2; CDR3: CASSGTSGGTDTQYF; DNA: TGTGCCAGCAGTGGGACTAGCGGAGGCACAGATACGCAGTATTTT
D: NA; J: TRBJ1-4; size: few; V: TRBV15; CDR3: CATSRGQPGDKLFF; DNA: TGTGCCACCAGCAGAGGACAACCGGGGGACAAACTGTTTTTT
D: TRBD1; J: TRBJ2-7; size: NA; V: TRBV2; CDR3: CASRRQGAYEQYF; DNA: TGTGCCAGCAGAAGACAGGGGGCCTACGAGCAGTACTTC
D: TRBD2; J: TRBJ2-1; size: NA; V: TRBV7-2; CDR3: CASSLAPSGSYNEQFF; DNA: TGTGCCAGCAGCTTAGCGCCTAGCGGCTCCTACAATGAGCAGTTCTTC
D: NA; J: TRBJ2-7; size: once; V: TRBV18; CDR3: CASSPSGRAELSGEQYF; DNA: TGTGCCAGCTCACCTAGCGGCAGGGCCGAACTCTCGGGCGAGCAGTACTTC
D: NA; J: TRBJ2-3; size: NA; V: TRBV4-2; CDR3: CASSQDRGALADTQYF; DNA: TGTGCCAGCAGCCAAGACCGGGGGGCCCTCGCAGATACGCAGTATTTT
D: NA; J: TRBJ1-1; size: few; V: TRBV25-1; CDR3: CASLAHMNTEAFF; DNA: TGTGCCAGTCTTGCCCACATGAACACTGAAGCTTTCTTT
D: NA; J: TRBJ2-2; size: NA; V: TRBV2; CDR3: CASSNTGSGELFF; DNA: TGTGCCAGCAGTAACACAGGGTCCGGGGAGCTGTTTTTT
D: TRBD1; J: TRBJ1-6; size: few; V: TRBV6-5; CDR3: CASSPDREVNSPLHF; DNA: TGTGCCAGCAGCCCGGACAGGGAAGTCAATTCACCCCTCCACTTT
D: NA; J: TRBJ2-7; size: few; V: TRBV20-1; CDR3: CSARQSYEQYF; DNA: TGCAGTGCTAGGCAGTCCTACGAGCAGTACTTC
D: NA; J: TRBJ1-5; size: few; V: TRBV7-2; CDR3: CASSLAYNQPQHF; DNA: TGTGCCAGCAGCCTAGCTTACAATCAGCCCCAGCATTTT
D: NA; J: TRBJ2-1; size: few; V: TRBV4-1; CDR3: CASSQVQQGKQFF; DNA: TGCGCCAGCAGCCAGGTCCAACAGGGTAAGCAGTTCTTC
D: NA; J: TRBJ2-1; size: once; V: TRBV5-6; CDR3: CASSSQVGEQFF; DNA: TGTGCCAGCAGCTCCCAGGTTGGGGAGCAGTTCTTC
D: NA; J: TRBJ1-5; size: NA; V: TRBV6-6; CDR3: CASSSGDQPQHF; DNA: TGTGCCAGCAGTTCGGGGGATCAGCCCCAGCATTTT
D: NA; J: TRBJ1-3; size: NA; V: TRBV30; CDR3: CAWSPGSGGNTIYF; DNA: TGTGCCTGGAGTCCGGGCTCGGGAGGAAACACCATATATTTT
D: NA; J: TRBJ2-2; size: few; V: TRBV29-1; CDR3: CSVVPAANTGELFF; DNA: TGCAGCGTTGTTCCAGCGGCGAACACCGGGGAGCTGTTTTTT